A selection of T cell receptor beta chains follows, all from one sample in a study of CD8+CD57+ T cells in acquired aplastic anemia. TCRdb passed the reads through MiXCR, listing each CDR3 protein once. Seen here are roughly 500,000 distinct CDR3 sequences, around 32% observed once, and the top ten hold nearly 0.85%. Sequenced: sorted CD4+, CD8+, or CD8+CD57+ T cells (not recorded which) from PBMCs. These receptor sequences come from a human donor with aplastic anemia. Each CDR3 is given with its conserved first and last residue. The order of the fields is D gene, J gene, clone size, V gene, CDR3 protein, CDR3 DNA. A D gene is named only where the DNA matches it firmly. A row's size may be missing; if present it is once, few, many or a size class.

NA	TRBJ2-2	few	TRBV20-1	CSARGGHNTGELFF	TGCAGTGCTAGAGGGGGGCACAACACCGGGGAGCTGTTTTTT
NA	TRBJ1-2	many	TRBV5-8	CASSLVVGARYGYTF	TGTGCCAGCAGCTTGGTGGTAGGGGCCAGGTATGGCTACACCTTC
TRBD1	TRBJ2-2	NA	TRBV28	CASSLVRQGTGELFF	TGTGCCAGCAGTTTAGTTCGACAGGGCACCGGGGAGCTGTTTTTT
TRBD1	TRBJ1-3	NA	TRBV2	CASSFLDRTGNTIYF	TGTGCCAGCAGTTTTCTGGACAGGACTGGAAACACCATATATTTT
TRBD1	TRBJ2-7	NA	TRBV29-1	CSVVGQYEQYF	TGCAGCGTTGTGGGACAGTACGAGCAGTACTTC
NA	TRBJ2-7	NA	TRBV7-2	CASSNLDEQYF	TGTGCCAGCAGTAACTTAGACGAGCAGTACTTC
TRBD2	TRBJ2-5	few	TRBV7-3	CASSLGVAGASGTQYF	TGTGCCAGCAGCTTAGGGGTAGCGGGGGCCTCAGGGACCCAGTACTTC
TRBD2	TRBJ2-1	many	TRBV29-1	CSVEGLAVEQFF	TGCAGCGTTGAAGGACTAGCGGTTGAGCAGTTCTTC
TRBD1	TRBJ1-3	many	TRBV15	CATSRTGGGNTIYF	TGTGCCACCAGCAGAACAGGGGGCGGAAACACCATATATTTT
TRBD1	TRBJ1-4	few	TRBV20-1	CSATNPGDRGEKLFF	TGCAGTGCCACAAATCCCGGGGACAGGGGAGAAAAACTGTTTTTT
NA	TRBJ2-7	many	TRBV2	CASSTQAYEQYF	TGTGCCAGCAGTACTCAGGCCTACGAGCAGTACTTC
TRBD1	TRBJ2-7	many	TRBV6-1	CASTVTGVGHEQYF	TGTGCCAGCACCGTGACAGGGGTGGGCCACGAGCAGTACTTC
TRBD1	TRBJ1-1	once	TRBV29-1	CSASGQVNTEAFF	TGCAGCGCATCGGGACAGGTGAACACTGAAGCTTTCTTT
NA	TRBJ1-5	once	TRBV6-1	CASSPIQGRGQPQHF	TGTGCCAGCAGCCCTATCCAGGGGCGGGGTCAGCCCCAGCATTTT
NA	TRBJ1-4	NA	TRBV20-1	CSAWTATNEKLFF	TGCAGTGCTTGGACAGCAACTAATGAAAAACTGTTTTTT
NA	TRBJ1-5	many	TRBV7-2	CASSPDSGDSNQPQHF	TGTGCCAGCAGCCCCGACAGTGGGGATAGCAATCAGCCCCAGCATTTT
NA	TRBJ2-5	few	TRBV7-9	CASSLQTDTETQYF	TGTGCCAGCAGCTTGCAAACCGATACAGAGACCCAGTACTTC
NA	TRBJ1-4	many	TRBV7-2	CASSRQAGEKLFF	TGTGCCAGCAGCCGACAGGCGGGGGAAAAACTGTTTTTT
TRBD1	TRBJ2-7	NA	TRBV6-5	CASGYNRGFGAYEQYF	TGTGCCAGCGGATACAACAGGGGCTTTGGGGCCTACGAGCAGTACTTC
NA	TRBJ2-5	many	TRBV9	CASSASWLVWETQYF	TGTGCCAGCAGTGCCTCGTGGTTGGTGTGGGAGACCCAGTACTTC
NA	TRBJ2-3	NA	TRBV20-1	CSARDISRTDTQYF	TGCAGTGCTAGAGATATAAGCCGCACAGATACGCAGTATTTT
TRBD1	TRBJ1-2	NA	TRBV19	CASSLNSPLTGVGYTF	TGTGCCAGTAGTCTAAACTCTCCCCTTACAGGGGTTGGCTACACCTTC
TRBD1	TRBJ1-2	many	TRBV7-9	CASSLRQGVTYGYTF	TGTGCCAGCAGCTTGCGACAGGGGGTGACGTATGGCTACACCTTC
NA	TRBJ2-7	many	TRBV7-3	CASSLIGAEQYF	TGTGCCAGCAGCTTAATCGGGGCCGAGCAGTACTTC
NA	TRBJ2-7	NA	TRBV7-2	CASSLRQYF	TGTGCCAGCAGCTTAAGGCAGTACTTC
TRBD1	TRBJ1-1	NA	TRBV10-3	CAIRTGTGQLNTEAFF	TGTGCCATCAGGACCGGGACAGGGCAGCTGAACACTGAAGCTTTCTTT
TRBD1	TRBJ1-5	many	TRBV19	CASHRDRNNQPQHF	TGTGCCAGTCATCGGGACAGGAACAATCAGCCCCAGCATTTT
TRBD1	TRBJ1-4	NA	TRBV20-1	CSARDRMIPTNEKLFF	TGCAGTGCTAGGGACAGGATGATCCCAACTAATGAAAAACTGTTTTTT
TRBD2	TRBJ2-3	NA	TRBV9	CASSVDPSGRASDTQYF	TGTGCCAGCAGCGTAGATCCTAGCGGGAGGGCCTCAGATACGCAGTATTTT
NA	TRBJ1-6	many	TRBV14	CASSQAPAGPLHF	TGTGCCAGCAGCCAAGCACCCGCTGGACCCCTCCACTTT
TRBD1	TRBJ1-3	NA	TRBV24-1	CAHDRVGNTIYF	TGTGCCCACGACAGGGTTGGAAACACCATATATTTT
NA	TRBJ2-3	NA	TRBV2	CASRSGATDTQYF	TGTGCCAGCAGGTCGGGGGCCACAGATACGCAGTATTTT
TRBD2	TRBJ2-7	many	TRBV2	CASTRTSGSSYEQYF	TGTGCCAGCACCCGGACTAGCGGGAGCTCCTACGAGCAGTACTTC
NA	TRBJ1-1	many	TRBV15	CATSRDLGNTEAFF	TGTGCCACCAGCAGAGATCTAGGGAACACTGAAGCTTTCTTT
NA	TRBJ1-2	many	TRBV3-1	CASSSGQVYGYTF	TGTGCCAGCAGCTCGGGGCAGGTCTATGGCTACACCTTC
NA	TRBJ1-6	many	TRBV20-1	CSAAGQPNSPLHF	TGCAGTGCAGCTGGACAGCCTAATTCACCCCTCCACTTT
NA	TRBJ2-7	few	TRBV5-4	CASSLRGVTYEQYF	TGTGCCAGCAGCTTGAGGGGGGTCACCTACGAGCAGTACTTC
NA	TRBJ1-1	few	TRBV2	CASSTTENTMNTEAFF	TGTGCCAGCAGTACCACAGAAAACACAATGAACACTGAAGCTTTCTTT
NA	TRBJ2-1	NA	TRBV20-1	CSASELKGLNEQFF	TGCAGTGCTAGTGAACTAAAGGGCCTCAATGAGCAGTTCTTC
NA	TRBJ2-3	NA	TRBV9	CASSARLEDTQYF	TGTGCCAGCAGCGCAAGACTAGAAGATACGCAGTATTTT
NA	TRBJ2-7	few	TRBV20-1	CSALESQKFSYEQYF	TGCAGTGCTTTAGAGTCCCAAAAGTTCTCCTACGAGCAGTACTTC
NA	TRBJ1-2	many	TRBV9	CASSVEEGNYGYTF	TGTGCCAGCAGCGTAGAGGAGGGGAACTATGGCTACACCTTC
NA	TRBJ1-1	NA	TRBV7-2	CASSPTAGRTEAFF	TGTGCCAGCAGCCCGACGGCGGGGCGCACTGAAGCTTTCTTT
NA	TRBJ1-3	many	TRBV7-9	CASSFGGDGNTIYF	TGTGCCAGCAGCTTCGGGGGGGATGGAAACACCATATATTTT
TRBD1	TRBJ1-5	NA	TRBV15	CATSRGQELSNQPQHF	TGTGCCACCAGCAGGGGACAGGAGTTAAGCAATCAGCCCCAGCATTTT
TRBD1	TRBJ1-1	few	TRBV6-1	CASRRTGTTEAFF	TGTGCCAGCCGCCGGACAGGGACCACTGAAGCTTTCTTT
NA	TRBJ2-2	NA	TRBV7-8	CASSFRGGAANTGELFF	TGTGCCAGCAGTTTTAGGGGTGGCGCCGCGAACACCGGGGAGCTGTTTTTT
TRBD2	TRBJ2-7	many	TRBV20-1	CSARRGTNSYEQYF	TGCAGTGCTAGACGGGGGACTAACTCCTACGAGCAGTACTTC
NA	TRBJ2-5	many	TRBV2	CASRRAEQETQYF	TGTGCCAGCAGAAGGGCAGAACAAGAGACCCAGTACTTC
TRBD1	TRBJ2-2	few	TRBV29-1	CSVDETGGLNTGELFF	TGCAGCGTAGACGAGACAGGGGGGTTAAACACCGGGGAGCTGTTTTTT
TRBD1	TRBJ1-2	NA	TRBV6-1	CATEGGGQPYGYTF	TGTGCCACCGAAGGGGGGGGACAGCCCTATGGCTACACCTTC